These 32 T cell receptor beta chains were sequenced from one sample in a study of shared T cell receptors in the human thymus. Only in-frame clones appear in the TCRdb table, and some are missing; sequencing was by immunoSEQ multiplex PCR. The sample holds about 660,000 clones, 70% to 90% seen once. This sample also appeared in a second study, on human thymus T cells.

The sample was thymocytes. The receptors originated from a boy younger than two with a congenital heart defect.

The chain combines TRBV9 with TRBJ2-3; 8 bases are a match to TRBD1. The trim removed 3 bases at V and 0 bases at J, leaving 3 bases unmatched. CDR3 length: 15 residues. CDR1 and CDR2 from the germline V gene are SGDLS and YYNGEE. This CDR3 is CASSATGGSTDTQYF. In DNA, the CDR3 is TGTGCCAGCAGCGCCACAGGGGGAAGCACAGATACGCAGTATTTT.

V gene TRBV4-3 combines with J gene TRBJ2-1; possible D gene TRBD1, 6 bases. The CDR3 runs 14 residues. Trimming stripped 3 bases from V and 7 bases from J, with 13 bases between. CDR1 is LGHNA, CDR2 YSLEER, per germline. DNA of the CDR3: TGCGCCAGCAGCCATAAGGGGGTGCGGAATGAGCAGTTCTTC. This encodes CASSHKGVRNEQFF.

The chain carries TRBV6-5 and TRBJ2-7; D might be TRBD1 (6 bases). V was pared by 0 bases and J by 3 bases, with 12 bases between. Germline V gene data show CDR1 as MNHEY and CDR2 as SVGAGI. The CDR3 consists of 15 residues. DNA of the CDR3: TGTGCCAGCAGTTACTCTTCCGGACAGTACTACGAGCAGTACTTC. Encoded protein: CASSYSSGQYYEQYF.

This chain uses TRBV5-1 with TRBJ1-3; 7 positions agree with TRBD1. Germline CDR1 reads SGHRS; CDR2 reads YFSETQ. The CDR3 is 13 residues long. With 9 bases clipped from V and 10 bases from J, the junction kept 13 bases outside the gene matches. CDR3 protein: CAIHTGVPFTIYF. In nucleotides, the CDR3 is TGCGCCATACACACAGGGGTCCCTTTTACCATATATTTT.

The chain couples TRBV9 to TRBJ1-5, with TRBD1 matching 7 bases. With 2 bases clipped from V and 3 bases from J, the junction kept 5 bases outside the gene matches. The CDR3 sequence is 15 residues long. The germline gives CDR1 SGDLS, CDR2 YYNGEE. The chain's CDR3 is CASSVGDRDNQPQHF. CDR3 coding DNA: TGTGCCAGCAGCGTGGGGGACAGAGACAATCAGCCCCAGCATTTT.

This rearrangement joins TRBV4-2 to TRBJ1-5, with D unresolved. Germline V gene data show CDR1 as LGHNA and CDR2 as YNFKEQ. V was trimmed by 5 bases and J by 3 bases, leaving 14 bases between them. The CDR3 is 15 residues long. The CDR3 protein is CASSLSRKLNQPQHF. The CDR3 DNA follows: TGTGCCAGCAGCTTGAGCAGGAAACTCAATCAGCCCCAGCATTTT.

The CDR3 sequence is CASSPTGQGFGTEAFF. Here the CDR3 DNA reads TGTGCCAGCAGCCCGACGGGACAGGGATTTGGCACTGAAGCTTTCTTT. The chain recombines TRBV6-4 with TRBJ1-1, with 9 nucleotides matching TRBD1. From germline, CDR1 is MRHNA and CDR2 SNTAGT. The V and J ends lost 6 bases and 4 bases, in that order; junction bases with no gene match: 12. This CDR3 spans 16 amino acids.

V and J are TRBV10-3 and TRBJ2-3, with 7 bases aligning to TRBD1. Unmatched junction bases numbered 10, after V lost 8 bases and J lost 2 bases. CDR1 is ENHRY, CDR2 SYGVKD, per germline. This CDR3 is 15 amino acids long. CDR3 amino acids: CAIARDSPYTDTQYF. DNA for the CDR3: TGTGCCATCGCAAGGGACAGCCCATACACAGATACGCAGTATTTT.

The rearrangement uses TRBV7-6 and TRBJ2-2; TRBD2 agrees at 8 bases. Germline values: CDR1 SGHVS, CDR2 FNYEAQ. J gave up 0 bases and V 1 base, and 7 bases lay outside the gene matches. The CDR3 length is 18 residues. CDR3 sequence (DNA): TGTGCCAGCAGCTTAGTAGGCCCGGGACTAGCGAACACCGGGGAGCTGTTTTTT. Encoded protein: CASSLVGPGLANTGELFF. The complete variable domain, with remaining parts taken from reference TRBV7-6 and TRBJ2-2, reads GAGVSQSPRYKVTKRGQDVALRCDPISGHVSLYWYRQALGQGPEFLTYFNYEAQQDKSGLPNDRFSAERPEGSISTLTIQRTEQRDSAMYRCASSLVGPGLANTGELFFGEGSRLTVL.

CDR3 sequence: CASSPSPTGTLNEQFF. The CDR3 DNA follows: TGTGCCAGCAGTCCCTCCCCGACAGGCACTCTAAATGAGCAGTTCTTC. The chain carries TRBV28 and TRBJ2-1, with D perhaps matching TRBD1 (6 bases). CDR3 length: 16 residues. Trimming pared 5 bases from V and 7 bases from J, leaving 21 bases between. The germline CDR1 and CDR2 sequences are MDHEN and SYDVKM.

This chain joins TRBV6-1 and TRBJ1-3, with D unclear. Trimming shortened V by 1 base and J by 0 bases, and 22 bases separated the two germline ends. Germline lookup yields CDR1 MNHNS and CDR2 SASEGT. This CDR3 contains 20 residues. CDR3 region: CASSEGRRTNRPSSGNTIYF. CDR3 DNA: TGTGCCAGCAGTGAAGGTAGGAGAACGAATAGACCCAGCTCTGGAAACACCATATATTTT.

The gene calls are TRBV28 and TRBJ1-5; TRBD1 agrees at 7 bases. V gave up 5 bases and J gave up 7 bases; unmatched junction bases: 8. In germline, CDR1 is MDHEN, CDR2 SYDVKM. This CDR3 spans 14 amino acids. CDR3 protein: CASSHTGVGQPQHF. CDR3 DNA sequence: TGTGCCAGCAGTCACACAGGGGTTGGGCAGCCCCAGCATTTT.

The gene calls are TRBV30 and TRBJ2-7; possibly TRBD1 for D (6 bases). Germline V gene lookup returns CDR1 GTSNPN and CDR2 SVGIG (reference sequence). Deletions cut 1 base from V and 3 bases from J, with 10 bases between. This CDR3 comprises 13 residues. The CDR3 region has the DNA TGTGCCTGGAGTGGGAAGACAGGCTACGAGCAGTACTTC. This codes for CAWSGKTGYEQYF.

This rearrangement joins TRBV7-2 to TRBJ2-3, with 13 bases fitting TRBD2. The ends lost 2 bases at V and 2 bases at J; junction bases unmatched: 4. CDR1 and CDR2 (germline): SGHTA, FQGNSA. CDR3 length equals 17 residues. The CDR3 reads CASSLRGTSGITDTQYF. CDR3 sequence (DNA): TGTGCCAGCAGCTTACGGGGGACTAGCGGGATCACAGATACGCAGTATTTT.

The V and J genes are TRBV7-2 and TRBJ1-2, with TRBD1 matching 9 bases. Trimming removed 5 bases from V and 6 bases from J; junction bases left unmatched: 7. Germline values: CDR1 SGHTA, CDR2 FQGNSA. This CDR3 has 14 residues. CDR3 in DNA: TGTGCCAGCAGCACGAAGGACAGGGGCCATGGCTACACCTTC. The encoded protein is CASSTKDRGHGYTF.

The chain employs TRBV19 and TRBJ1-5; D possibly corresponds to TRBD1 (6 bases). Trimming took off 4 bases at V and 1 base at J, with 11 bases between the two ends. The CDR3 covers 15 residues. Germline V gives CDR1 LNHDA, CDR2 SQIVND (reference sequence). The CDR3 DNA is TGTGCCAGTAGTAGGGCAGGGGCAAGCAATCAGCCCCAGCATTTT. This encodes CASSRAGASNQPQHF.

This clone was detected once. V usage is TRBV9 and J usage is TRBJ2-3; 7 bases are shared with TRBD2. Trimming removed 0 bases from V and 2 bases from J; junction bases left unmatched: 9. This CDR3 is built from 17 residues. The germline CDR1 and CDR2 sequences are SGDLS and YYNGEE. The CDR3 DNA follows: TGTGCCAGCAGCGTAGACGATAGCGGGCTTTACACAGATACGCAGTATTTT. It encodes CASSVDDSGLYTDTQYF.

J is TRBJ1-1 and V is TRBV5-1; D might be TRBD1 (5 bases). Trimming stripped 0 bases from V and 1 base from J, with 10 bases between. CDR3 size: 15 residues. Germline lookup yields CDR1 SGHRS and CDR2 YFSETQ. CDR3 nucleotides: TGCGCCAGCAGCTTGGCCCACAGGACGAACACTGAAGCTTTCTTT. Translated: CASSLAHRTNTEAFF.

The sample holds one count of this clone. The V gene is TRBV28, the J gene TRBJ2-5, with a weak D call TRBD2 (6 bases). CDR1 and CDR2 from the germline V gene are MDHEN and SYDVKM. V was clipped by 7 bases and J by 5 bases, with 11 bases between them. The CDR3 has 12 amino acids. The CDR3 coding sequence is TGTGCCAGCATGGAGGGGTGGGAGACCCAGTACTTC. It specifies CASMEGWETQYF.

This chain connects TRBV15 to TRBJ2-4, with 7 bases identical to TRBD2. The germline V gene encodes CDR1 LNHNV and CDR2 YYDKDF (reference sequence). The length of the CDR3 is 16 residues. The ends lost 0 bases at V and 1 base at J; junction bases unmatched: 3. As DNA, the CDR3 is TGTGCCACCAGCAGAGAAGGGAGGGCGGCCAAAAACATTCAGTACTTC. This sequence encodes CATSREGRAAKNIQYF.

As concerns this clone: The junction and the germline gene differ at one end; a read error may be behind it. This rearrangement joins TRBV27 to TRBJ2-7, with a tentative D call TRBD1 (7 bases). The CDR3 length is 15 residues. Germline V CDR1 and CDR2: MNHEY, SMNVEV (reference sequence). In DNA form, the CDR3 reads TGTGCCAGCAGTTCCTACCCAGGGGGGAGATACGGGCAGTACTTC. It is translated as CASSSYPGGRYGQYF.

This chain joins TRBV6-5 and TRBJ1-2; 8 bases line up with TRBD1. Germline loops: CDR1 MNHEY, CDR2 SVGAGI. Germline trimming cut 2 bases from V and 6 bases from J; bases unmatched to any gene: 2. The length of the CDR3 is 13 residues. The chain's CDR3 is CASSYGQGNGYTF. The CDR3 DNA reads as TGTGCCAGCAGTTACGGACAGGGCAATGGCTACACCTTC.

This clone was seen once. Other nucleotide sequences in the sample specify the same CDR3. The DNA for the CDR3 is TGTGCCAGCAGCCCCCGACTAGCGCCTTACAATGAGCAGTTCTTC. Its translation: CASSPRLAPYNEQFF. The gene calls are TRBV4-2 and TRBJ2-1, with 8 bases matching TRBD2. Trimming at V came to 4 bases and at J to 4 bases, leaving 6 bases not matched to a gene. This CDR3 comprises 15 residues. The V gene's germline CDR1 is LGHNA and CDR2 YNFKEQ.

The chain uses TRBV19 and TRBJ2-1, with D perhaps matching TRBD2 (6 bases). Trimming removed 1 base from V and 4 bases from J, with 17 bases in between. The CDR3 spans 17 residues. Germline CDR1 reads LNHDA; CDR2 reads SQIVND (reference sequence). CDR3 in DNA: TGTGCCAGTAGTATAGCCCCCGGTGTAGCGGAATACAATGAGCAGTTCTTC. It yields the protein CASSIAPGVAEYNEQFF.

The chain recombines TRBV6-5 with TRBJ2-7; TRBD2 agrees at 8 bases. Germline V gives CDR1 MNHEY, CDR2 SVGAGI. This CDR3 has 15 amino acids. Trimming cost V 2 bases and J 3 bases; bases outside gene matches: 6. This chain's CDR3 is CASSYVSSGFYEQYF. In DNA form, the CDR3 reads TGTGCCAGCAGTTACGTCTCTAGCGGGTTCTACGAGCAGTACTTC.

The chain uses TRBV4-1 and TRBJ1-1, with TRBD1 as a possible D gene (6 bases). V lost 3 bases and J lost 6, with 11 bases in between. The CDR3 covers 13 residues. Germline CDR1 MGHRA, CDR2 YSYEKL. The CDR3 nucleotides are TGCGCCAGCAGCCATGGACAGAGGGCTGAAGCTTTCTTT. It translates to CASSHGQRAEAFF.

V and J are TRBV19 and TRBJ2-3; no definite D call. Trimming cost V 4 bases and J 0 bases, with 11 bases left between them. The CDR3 sequence is 15 residues long. Germline V gene data show CDR1 as LNHDA and CDR2 as SQIVND (reference sequence). The CDR3 nucleotides are TGTGCCAGTAGTACTGATGAGGTTAGCACAGATACGCAGTATTTT. This translates into CASSTDEVSTDTQYF.

The V call is TRBV27, the J call TRBJ2-7; TRBD2 matches 7 bases. V shed 0 bases and J 2 bases; nucleotides not matched to a gene: 19. Germline V gives CDR1 MNHEY, CDR2 SMNVEV (reference sequence). The length of the CDR3 is 20 residues. In nucleotides, the CDR3 is TGTGCCAGCAGTTTATCTCCCTCTGGGGGGGTGGGAGGGCCGACCTACGAGCAGTACTTC. Amino acids: CASSLSPSGGVGGPTYEQYF.

This chain uses TRBV19 with TRBJ2-7; TRBD2 might be the D (7 bases). V was clipped by 10 bases and J by 6 bases, with 19 bases between them. This CDR3 region has 13 residues. CDR1 and CDR2 (germline): LNHDA, SQIVND (reference sequence). The CDR3 spells CAIGGAGGREQYF. The CDR3 region has the DNA TGTGCCATAGGGGGGGCTGGCGGGCGCGAGCAGTACTTC.

This sequence joins TRBV7-2 and TRBJ2-1, with D perhaps matching TRBD1 (5 bases). From germline, CDR1 is SGHTA and CDR2 FQGNSA. This CDR3 is 13 amino acids long. Deletions cut 2 bases from V and 6 bases from J, with 8 bases between. The CDR3: CASSLRQFNEQFF. CDR3 sequence (DNA): TGTGCCAGCAGCTTAAGACAGTTCAATGAGCAGTTCTTC.

The chain couples TRBV6-5 to TRBJ2-1; 7 bases match TRBD2. Germline V gene sequence: CDR1 MNHEY, CDR2 SVGAGI. The ends lost 2 bases at V and 5 bases at J; junction bases unmatched: 3. The length of the CDR3 is 14 residues. The CDR3 protein is CASSYPGRDNEQFF. CDR3 sequence (DNA): TGTGCCAGCAGTTACCCGGGGAGGGACAATGAGCAGTTCTTC.

The chain employs TRBV11-2 and TRBJ1-1; tentatively, D is TRBD1 (5 bases). The germline CDR1 and CDR2 sequences are SGHAT and FQNNGV. V lost 0 bases to trimming and J lost 4 bases, with 15 bases between them. The CDR3 sequence is 16 residues long. The DNA of the CDR3 is TGTGCCAGCAGCTTAGATGGATGGACGGGGGGCACTGAAGCTTTCTTT. Translated, it gives CASSLDGWTGGTEAFF.